The 5 T cell receptor beta chains in this list originate from one sample, sequenced in a study of T-cell reconstitution after alpha-beta-depleted transplantation in children. Using unique molecular identifiers, the investigators prepared the TCRbeta library. TCRdb processed the PCR reads anew with MiXCR; each CDR3 protein has one entry. The data hold around 800,000 distinct CDR3 sequences, with less than 20% observed a single time. The starting material was PBMCs, mostly from graft donor cells, obtained 360 days after TCRalphabeta/CD19-depleted stem cell transplant. The receptors originated from a male patient younger than 18 who had a stem cell transplant for acute lymphoblastic leukemia, so the T cells may come from the graft donor.

The chain couples TRBV19 to TRBJ2-2, with 10 bases matching TRBD2. J was trimmed by 1 base and V by 5 bases; bases with no gene match: 7. The length of the CDR3 is 17 residues. CDR1 and CDR2 from the germline V gene are LNHDA and SQIVND (reference sequence). The CDR3 DNA sequence: TGTGCCAGTAGTGCGGTCAGGACTAGCGGGAACACCGGGGAGCTGTTTTTT. It codes for CASSAVRTSGNTGELFF. Full variable domain (remainder filled in from reference TRBV19 and TRBJ2-2): DGGITQSPKYLFRKEGQNVTLSCEQNLNHDAMYWYRQDPGQGLRLIYYSQIVNDFQKGDIAEGYSVSREKKESFPLTVTSAQKNPTAFYLCASSAVRTSGNTGELFFGEGSRLTVL.

The sample holds a few counts of this clonotype. As DNA, the CDR3 is TGTGCCAGCAGCGGGGCCTCCAAAAACATTCAGTACTTC. Protein sequence: CASSGASKNIQYF. The chain links TRBV9 to TRBJ2-4, with D unclear. Germline V gives CDR1 SGDLS, CDR2 YYNGEE. With 3 bases removed from V and 2 bases from J, the gap between germline ends came to 6 bases. The CDR3 consists of 13 residues.

The rearrangement uses TRBV5-5 and TRBJ2-7; a weak D match, TRBD2 (6 bases). The ends were cut back, 4 bases at V and 6 bases at J, with 20 bases in the middle. CDR1 and CDR2 (germline): SGHKS, YYEKEE (reference sequence). The CDR3 loop spans 15 amino acids. For the CDR3, the DNA is TGTGCCAGCAGCCCTAAGGACTATCGCGAACTCGAGCAGTACTTC. Amino acid sequence: CASSPKDYRELEQYF.

This clonotype was detected a few times. The chain is built from TRBV9 and TRBJ2-1; perhaps TRBD1 as D (6 bases). V dropped 9 bases and J dropped 4 bases, with 17 bases sitting between them. The CDR3 contains 14 residues. Germline-derived CDR1 and CDR2 are SGDLS and YYNGEE. Written as DNA, the CDR3 is TGTGCCACCAGACCAGGGGCCAAATACAATGAGCAGTTCTTC. This sequence encodes CATRPGAKYNEQFF. The entire variable domain, with the rest obtained from reference TRBV9 and TRBJ2-1, is as follows: DSGVTQTPKHLITATGQRVTLRCSPRSGDLSVYWYQQSLDQGLQFLIQYYNGEERAKGNILERFSAQQFPDLHSELNLSSLELGDSALYFCATRPGAKYNEQFFGPGTRLTVL.

A few counts support this clonotype. This chain joins TRBV20-1 and TRBJ2-7; the match to TRBD2 covers 11 bases. CDR1 is DFQATT and CDR2 is SNEGSKA in the germline V gene (reference sequence). The trim removed 2 bases at V and 2 bases at J, leaving 2 bases unmatched. The CDR3 has 14 amino acids. This CDR3 reads CSARKTSGTYEQYF. In DNA form, the CDR3 reads TGCAGTGCTAGAAAGACTAGCGGGACCTACGAGCAGTACTTC.